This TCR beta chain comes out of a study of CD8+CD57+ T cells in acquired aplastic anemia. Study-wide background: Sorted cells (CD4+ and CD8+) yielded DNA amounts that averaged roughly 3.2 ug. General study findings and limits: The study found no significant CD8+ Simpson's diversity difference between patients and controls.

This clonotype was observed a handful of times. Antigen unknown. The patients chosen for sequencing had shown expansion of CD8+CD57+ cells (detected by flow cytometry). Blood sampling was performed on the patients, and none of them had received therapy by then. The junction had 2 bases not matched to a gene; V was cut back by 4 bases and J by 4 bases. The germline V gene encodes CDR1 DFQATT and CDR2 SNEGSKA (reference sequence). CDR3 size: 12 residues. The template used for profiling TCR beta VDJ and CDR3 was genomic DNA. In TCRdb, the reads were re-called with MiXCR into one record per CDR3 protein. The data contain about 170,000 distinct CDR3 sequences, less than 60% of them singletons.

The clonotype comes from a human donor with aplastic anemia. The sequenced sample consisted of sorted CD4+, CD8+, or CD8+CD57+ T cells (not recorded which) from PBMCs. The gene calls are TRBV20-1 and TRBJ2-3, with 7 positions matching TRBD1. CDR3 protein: CSAKGAADTQYF. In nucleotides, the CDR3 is TGCAGTGCTAAGGGGGCGGCAGATACGCAGTATTTT.